This T cell receptor beta chain was captured in a study of lymphopenia after photon versus proton radiotherapy (dated by TCRdb to about 2019). Study-level background: The immunological effects of photon versus proton radiation therapy were compared in patients with gastrointestinal tumors who developed high-grade lymphopenia. The cohort included over 15 patients with gastrointestinal tumors who developed lymphopenia after receiving either photon or proton therapy. The study aimed to characterize how the two radiation modalities differ in their impact on the immune system. On the study overall, not on this receptor specifically: The survival association was examined only in patients who died, and the authors described better survival with proton therapy as a possibility, not as a demonstrated result. Proton-treated patients stayed relatively stable during treatment, while photon-treated patients lost naive T cells and TCR diversity and gained effector/memory populations. Across the cohort, an inverse correlation was found between a larger post-nadir drop in TCR diversity and overall survival time among patients who died. Once the lymphocyte count had reached its nadir, the repertoires of photon-treated patients showed oligoclonal expansion, particularly of CD8+ Temra cells, and this expansion drove the decline in diversity.

At the junction V is shortened by 5 bases and J by 6 bases; bases outside the gene matches: 7. CDR1 and CDR2 were assigned from the germline V gene as SGHTA and FQGNSA. The CDR3, from cysteine to phenylalanine, totals 14 residues. Just CDR3 DNA is preserved here, 42 bases in frame from base 1. As concerns this clone: No cognate antigen has been identified for it. Per-base quality was not reported, and no clone a single base away is much larger than it.

Library construction relied on the immunoSEQ multiplex PCR assay. T cell repertoires were profiled by deep sequencing of rearranged TCR beta loci, alongside multiparametric flow cytometry. Sourced from immuneACCESS, this table was stored by TCRdb with only in-frame sequences that have V and J called. A share of the clones is absent; for the studies checked, an unresolved V gene accounts for under half, and the remainder has no known explanation. The sample profile shows 150,000 to 200,000 clones; approximately 90% of them were found once. The leading ten clones occupy roughly 4.7% of the sample. The source was peripheral blood, collected from a patient treated with photon-based radiotherapy. The TCR was taken from a man in his fifties or sixties with gastric cancer. Rearrangement joined TRBV7-2 to TRBJ1-1; 9 of the junction bases match TRBD1. This receptor has the CDR3 CASSLRQGDAEAFF. The nucleotides are TGTGCCAGCAGCCTCCGACAGGGGGACGCTGAAGCTTTCTTT.